This T cell receptor beta chain derives from a study of monozygotic twins with inflammatory bowel disease. Points on this clonotype: What it binds is unknown.

Findings and limits, study-wide: Healthy co-twins had higher TCRbeta inverse Simpson diversity than their IBD twins.

For every TCR library, about 4,000 ng of total RNA was used. For both chains, the TCRalpha and TCRbeta cDNA went through two nested PCRs of approximately 16 and 9 cycles. TCRdb reprocessed the 5' RACE reads and keeps a single row for each CDR3 protein, giving no DNA. The repertoire table contains some 200,000 distinct CDR3 sequences. The CDR3 runs 15 residues. The sequenced sample was blood. The chain has TRBV12-3 or TRBV12-4 and TRBJ2-3; lacking DNA, the TRBD2 call made by TCRdb goes unchecked. This receptor was identified in a human donor with ulcerative colitis or Crohn's disease, or a healthy co-twin of an affected twin (not recorded which). CDR3 sequence: CASSFAGGTTDTQYF.